This T cell receptor beta chain was identified in a study of metastatic and nonmetastatic thyroid tumors. Across the whole study: Repertoires from blood and tumor or nodule tissue of malignant and benign thyroid patients were compared. The study's findings and limits: In blood and tumor, TCR beta diversity was reportedly significantly higher in malignant thyroid tumors than in benign nodules.

Every patient underwent thyroid surgery untreated. The CDR3 contains 16 residues. CDR1 DFQATT and CDR2 SNEGSKA come from the germline V gene (reference sequence). V was pared by 6 bases and J by 0 bases, with 11 bases of the junction left unmatched. Note on this clone: The antigen is not known.

Original handling: In papillary thyroid cancer, a distant-metastasis classifier was built using CDR3 differences across clinicopathological groups. MiXCR reprocessed the PCR reads for TCRdb. TCRdb's processing, not the authors' own work, is the source of the V and J calls. The table has about 24,000 clones, about 20% seen once. The sequence was obtained from a female donor with papillary thyroid cancer or a benign thyroid nodule (not recorded which). Some clones in this sample may be carry-over from other donors' samples. V is TRBV20-1 and J is TRBJ1-5; 7 nucleotides agree with TRBD1. The sequencing input was blood. The CDR3 nucleotides are TGCAGTGCCACCATACCGGGACAGATTAGCAATCAGCCCCAGCATTTT. This encodes CSATIPGQISNQPQHF.